One TCR beta chain is described in this entry. Its target is not known. This entry belongs to a study of CD8+ T cells in alopecia areata. At the level of the study: It was 6 to 18 months of tofacitinib, and then there were 6 months off drug.

General study results and limits: A large proportion of expanded lesional clones were detected persisting in scalp and blood during tofacitinib.

CDR1 LGHNA and CDR2 YNFKEQ come from the germline V gene. Trimming removed 5 bases at V and 9 bases at J, with 8 bases between. The CDR3 loop spans 11 amino acids. Treatment in this sample: oral pan-JAK inhibitor, 5-10 mg twice daily. Sampling of alopecia areata patients yielded lesional scalp punch biopsies as well as peripheral blood. RNA extraction and reverse transcription yielded cDNA as sequencing template. Clones were sequenced by immunoSEQ multiplex PCR, and TCRdb holds only the in-frame ones, with some missing. The repertoire consists of roughly 60,000 clones, with more than 45% occurring once and the leading ten covering roughly 22%.

This rearrangement joins TRBV4-2 to TRBJ2-1; D gene uncertain. The clonotype comes from a human donor with alopecia areata. The sequencing here drew on CD8+ T cells sorted from blood, taken at approximately week 36, from a patient treated with tofacitinib. The CDR3 loop reads CASSSMSEQFF. For the CDR3, the DNA is TGTGCCAGCAGCTCAATGAGTGAGCAGTTCTTC.